These T cell receptor beta chains were read from a single sample in a study of the immune and genomic landscape of osteosarcoma. Profiled with immunoSEQ multiplex PCR; TCRdb holds only in-frame clones, not every one. The data show 6,000 to 7,000 clones, about two thirds seen once. The specimen sequenced was osteosarcoma tumor tissue from the lung. These receptor sequences come from a human donor with osteosarcoma. Each CDR3 is given with its conserved first and last residue. A D gene is named only where the DNA matches it firmly. A clone size is listed for some rows: how often the clone was seen (once, few, many), or a class if it is expanded.

J gene | V gene | D gene | clone size | CDR3 DNA | CDR3 protein
TRBJ2-7 | TRBV29-1 | NA | NA | TGCAGCTCTCAGGACGGTTCCTACGAGCAGTACTTC | CSSQDGSYEQYF
TRBJ1-1 | TRBV18 | NA | NA | TGTGCCAGCGATAAGGGGGGGAACACTGAAGCTTTCTTT | CASDKGGNTEAFF
TRBJ2-7 | TRBV2 | TRBD1 | NA | TGTGCCAGCAGAAGTGGTCCAGGGGGCGAGCAGTACTTC | CASRSGPGGEQYF
TRBJ1-2 | TRBV7-9 | NA | NA | TGTGCCAGCAGCTCCAGTGTGGGGGGTTCGAAGGACTATGGCTACACCTTC | CASSSSVGGSKDYGYTF
TRBJ1-2 | TRBV7-2 | NA | medium-sized | TGTGCCAGCAGCTTAGGACAGAATAGGGACTATGGCTACACCTTC | CASSLGQNRDYGYTF
TRBJ2-7 | TRBV30 | TRBD2 | NA | TGTGCCTGGAGTGGAGGAGCGGGGGGCCGGTCCTACGAGCAGTACTTC | CAWSGGAGGRSYEQYF
TRBJ1-2 | TRBV28 | NA | few | TGTGCCAGCAGTTCAAGGGACGGCTATGGCTACACCTTC | CASSSRDGYGYTF
TRBJ2-2 | TRBV6-1 | TRBD1 | few | TGTGCCAGCACTAGGACAGGGGAGACCGGGGAGCTGTTTTTT | CASTRTGETGELFF
TRBJ2-5 | TRBV7-2 | TRBD2 | NA | TGTGCCAGCAGCCTCAGCGGGGGTGAGACCCAGTACTTC | CASSLSGGETQYF
TRBJ2-3 | TRBV4-1 | NA | NA | TGCGCCAGCAGCCACCCGGACCACGTGGATACGCAGTATTTT | CASSHPDHVDTQYF
TRBJ2-7 | TRBV9 | NA | NA | TGTGCCAGCAGCTCGGGACCCTCTTCTCTCTACGAGCAGTACTTC | CASSSGPSSLYEQYF
TRBJ2-7 | TRBV2 | TRBD2 | NA | TGTGCCAGCAGTGATCGGGAGGGATCCTACGAGCAGTACTTC | CASSDREGSYEQYF
TRBJ1-5 | TRBV7-8 | NA | medium-sized | TGTGCCAGCAGCTTAGCAAGACGGGGGCGCCGCGTAAGGCCGAATCAGCCCCAGCATTTT | CASSLARRGRRVRPNQPQHF
TRBJ2-5 | TRBV5-4 | TRBD1 | NA | TGTGCCAGCAGCTTGTACAGGGGCGTCCAAGAGACCCAGTACTTC | CASSLYRGVQETQYF
TRBJ1-4 | TRBV7-2 | NA | NA | TGTGCCAGCAGGATGACGGGGGCTAATGAAAAACTGTTTTTT | CASRMTGANEKLFF
TRBJ2-1 | TRBV6-7 | NA | NA | TGTGCCAGCCCCTCAGGGCCCGGAGAGCAGTTCTTC | CASPSGPGEQFF
TRBJ2-7 | TRBV7-2 | NA | NA | TGTGCCAGCAGCTTATCCCGGGAGCAAAACGAGCAGTACTTC | CASSLSREQNEQYF
TRBJ1-1 | TRBV14 | NA | NA | TGTGCCAGCAGCCAAGATCGCGGTTATGAAGCTTTCTTT | CASSQDRGYEAFF
TRBJ2-7 | TRBV7-2 | NA | NA | TGTGCCAGCAGCCCCCAGAGGGGGGAGTACGAGCAGTACTTC | CASSPQRGEYEQYF
TRBJ1-2 | TRBV5-6 | TRBD1 | NA | TGTGCCAGCAGCCGTGGACAGGCCTATGGCTACACCTTC | CASSRGQAYGYTF
TRBJ2-1 | TRBV4-3 | TRBD2 | NA | TGCGCCAGCAGCCCTCGACTAGCGGGAGGGCTTAAGAATGAGCAGTTCTTC | CASSPRLAGGLKNEQFF
TRBJ2-1 | TRBV6-1 | TRBD2 | NA | TGTGCCAGCAGGACTAGCGAGTTCTACAATGAGCAGTTCTTC | CASRTSEFYNEQFF
TRBJ1-3 | TRBV7-9 | NA | NA | TGTGCCAGCAGACCCCAAAACGGGGCAGCAAAAAGCGGTGGAAACACCATATATTTT | CASRPQNGAAKSGGNTIYF
TRBJ1-1 | TRBV6-5 | NA | NA | TGTGCCAGCACCCACGGCACTGAAGCTTTCTTT | CASTHGTEAFF
TRBJ2-7 | TRBV7-2 | NA | once | TGTGCCAGCAGCTCTTACTACGAGCAGTACTTC | CASSSYYEQYF
TRBJ1-2 | TRBV11-2 | NA | NA | TGTGCCAGCAGCCTAGCGAGGGCGGATGGCTACACCTTC | CASSLARADGYTF
TRBJ2-5 | TRBV7-9 | NA | once | TGTGCCAGCAGCTTAGAGAGTGGGACCTTGGGGAAGACCCAGTACTTC | CASSLESGTLGKTQYF
TRBJ2-7 | TRBV9 | TRBD1 | NA | TGTGCCAGCAGCATGGGACAGGGGGCATACGAGCAGTACTTC | CASSMGQGAYEQYF
TRBJ1-2 | TRBV28 | NA | NA | TGTGCCAGCAGTTTGATGGGGGCCCAAAATTATGGCTACACCTTC | CASSLMGAQNYGYTF
TRBJ1-4 | TRBV9 | NA | NA | TGTGCCAGCAGCGCATCCGCAACTAATGAAAAACTGTTTTTT | CASSASATNEKLFF
TRBJ1-4 | TRBV6-1 | NA | NA | TGTGCCTCCTCTCGGAACGGGGATGAAAAACTGTTTTTT | CASSRNGDEKLFF